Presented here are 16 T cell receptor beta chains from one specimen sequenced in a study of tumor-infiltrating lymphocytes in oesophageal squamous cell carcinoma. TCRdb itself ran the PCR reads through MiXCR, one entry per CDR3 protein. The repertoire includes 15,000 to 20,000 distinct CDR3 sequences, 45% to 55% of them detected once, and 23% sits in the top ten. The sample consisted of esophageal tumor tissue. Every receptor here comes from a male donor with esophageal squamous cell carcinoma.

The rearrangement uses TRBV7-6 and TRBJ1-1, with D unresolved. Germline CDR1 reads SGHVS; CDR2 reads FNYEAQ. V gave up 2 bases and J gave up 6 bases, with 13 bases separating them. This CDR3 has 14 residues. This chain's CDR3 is CASSLTPNGPEAFF. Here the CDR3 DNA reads TGTGCCAGCAGCTTAACGCCCAACGGCCCTGAAGCTTTCTTT.

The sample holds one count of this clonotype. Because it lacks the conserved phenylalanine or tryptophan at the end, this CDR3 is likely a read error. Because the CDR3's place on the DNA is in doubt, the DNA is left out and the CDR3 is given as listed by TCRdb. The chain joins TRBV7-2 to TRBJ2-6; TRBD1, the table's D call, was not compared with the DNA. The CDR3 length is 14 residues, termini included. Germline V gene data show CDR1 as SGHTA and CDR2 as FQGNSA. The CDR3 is CASSLGGMGQYFGA.

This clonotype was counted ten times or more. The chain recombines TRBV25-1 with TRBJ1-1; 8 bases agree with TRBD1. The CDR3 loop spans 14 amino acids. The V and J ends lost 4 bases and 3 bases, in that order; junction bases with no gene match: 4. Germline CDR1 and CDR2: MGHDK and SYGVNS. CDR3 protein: CASSGPGGYTEAFF. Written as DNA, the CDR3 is TGTGCCAGCAGTGGACCAGGGGGCTACACTGAAGCTTTCTTT. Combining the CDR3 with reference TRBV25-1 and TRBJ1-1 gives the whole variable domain EADIYQTPRYLVIGTGKKITLECSQTMGHDKMYWYQQDPGMELHLIHYSYGVNSTEKGDLSSESTVSRIRTEHFPLTLESARPSHTSQYLCASSGPGGYTEAFFGQGTRLTVV.

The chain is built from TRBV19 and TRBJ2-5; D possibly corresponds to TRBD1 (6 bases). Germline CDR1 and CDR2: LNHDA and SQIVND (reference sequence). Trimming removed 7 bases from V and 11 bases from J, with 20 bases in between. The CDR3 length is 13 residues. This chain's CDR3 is CASTSNQGLEQYF. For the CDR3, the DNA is TGTGCCAGTACCTCCAACCAGGGGTTGGAGCAGTACTTC.

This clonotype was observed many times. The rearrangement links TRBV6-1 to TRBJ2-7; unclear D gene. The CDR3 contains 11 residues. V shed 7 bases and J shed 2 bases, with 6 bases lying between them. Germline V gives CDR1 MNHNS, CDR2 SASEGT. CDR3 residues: CASKAAYEQYF. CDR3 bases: TGTGCCAGCAAGGCGGCCTACGAGCAGTACTTC.

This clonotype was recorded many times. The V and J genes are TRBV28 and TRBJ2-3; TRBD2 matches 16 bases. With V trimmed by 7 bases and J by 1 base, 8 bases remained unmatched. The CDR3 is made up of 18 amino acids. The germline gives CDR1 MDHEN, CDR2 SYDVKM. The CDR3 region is CASMEGLAGGPRTDTQYF. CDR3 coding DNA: TGTGCCAGCATGGAGGGACTAGCGGGAGGGCCGCGCACAGATACGCAGTATTTT.

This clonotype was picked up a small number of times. CDR3 in DNA: TGTGCCAGCAGCCCTCGGACAGGGGACAACAATGAGCAGTTCTTC. Translating gives CASSPRTGDNNEQFF. J is TRBJ2-1 and V is TRBV7-2; TRBD1 aligns across 9 bases. Trimming at V came to 5 bases and at J to 5 bases, leaving 7 bases not matched to a gene. The germline V gene encodes CDR1 SGHTA and CDR2 FQGNSA. The CDR3 is 15 amino acids.

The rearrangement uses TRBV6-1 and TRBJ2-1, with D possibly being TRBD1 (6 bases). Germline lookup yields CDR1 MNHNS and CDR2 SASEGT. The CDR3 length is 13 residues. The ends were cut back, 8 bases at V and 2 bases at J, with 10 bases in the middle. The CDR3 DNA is TGTGCCAGCCGCAGACAGGCCTACAATGAGCAGTTCTTC. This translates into CASRRQAYNEQFF.

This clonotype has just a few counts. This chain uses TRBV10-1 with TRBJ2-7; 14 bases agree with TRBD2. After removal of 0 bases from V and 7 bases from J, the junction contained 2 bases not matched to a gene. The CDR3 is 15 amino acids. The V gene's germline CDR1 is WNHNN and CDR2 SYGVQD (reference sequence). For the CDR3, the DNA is TGCGCCAGCAGTGAGTCGGGACTAGCGGGAGAAGAGCAGTACTTC. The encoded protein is CASSESGLAGEEQYF.

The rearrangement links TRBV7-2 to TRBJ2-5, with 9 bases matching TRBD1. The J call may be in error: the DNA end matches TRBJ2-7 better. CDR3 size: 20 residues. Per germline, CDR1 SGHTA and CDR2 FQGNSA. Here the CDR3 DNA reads TGTGCCAGCAGCTTATCGATATCAACCTCCGGGACAGGGTTCTCCTACGAGCAGTACTTC. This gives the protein CASSLSISTSGTGFSYEQYF.

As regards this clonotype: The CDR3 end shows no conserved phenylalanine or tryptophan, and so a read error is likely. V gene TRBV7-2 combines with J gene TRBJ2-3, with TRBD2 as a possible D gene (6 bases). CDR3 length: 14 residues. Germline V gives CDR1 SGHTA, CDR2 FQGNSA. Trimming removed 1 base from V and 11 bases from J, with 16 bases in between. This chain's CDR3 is CASSLEPGGEEQYL. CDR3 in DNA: TGTGCCAGCAGCTTAGAACCAGGTGGGGAGGAGCAGTATCTT.

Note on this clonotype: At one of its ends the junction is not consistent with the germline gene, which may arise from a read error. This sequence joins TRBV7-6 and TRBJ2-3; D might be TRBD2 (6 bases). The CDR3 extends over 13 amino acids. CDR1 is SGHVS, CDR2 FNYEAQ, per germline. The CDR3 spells CASSLAETDTQYF. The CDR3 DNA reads TGTGCTAGCAGCTTAGCGGAAACAGATACGCAGTATTTT.

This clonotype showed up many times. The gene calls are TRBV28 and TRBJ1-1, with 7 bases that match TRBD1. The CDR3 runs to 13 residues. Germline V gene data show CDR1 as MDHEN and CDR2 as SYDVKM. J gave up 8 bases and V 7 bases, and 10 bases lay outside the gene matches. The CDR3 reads CASNLSGRGEAFF. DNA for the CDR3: TGTGCCAGCAACCTCTCAGGCAGGGGGGAAGCTTTCTTT.

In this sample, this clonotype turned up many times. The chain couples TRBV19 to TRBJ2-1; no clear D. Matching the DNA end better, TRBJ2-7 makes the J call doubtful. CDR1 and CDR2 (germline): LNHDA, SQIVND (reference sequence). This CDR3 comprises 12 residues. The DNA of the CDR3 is TGTGCCAGTAGTATAGCATTTCCTGAGCAGTACTTC. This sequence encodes CASSIAFPEQYF.

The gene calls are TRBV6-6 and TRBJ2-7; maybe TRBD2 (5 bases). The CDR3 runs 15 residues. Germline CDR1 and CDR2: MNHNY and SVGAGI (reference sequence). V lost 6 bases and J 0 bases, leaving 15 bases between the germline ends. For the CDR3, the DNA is TGTGCCAGCAGGGACGGGGTCGGACTCTCCTACGAGCAGTACTTC. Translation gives CASRDGVGLSYEQYF.

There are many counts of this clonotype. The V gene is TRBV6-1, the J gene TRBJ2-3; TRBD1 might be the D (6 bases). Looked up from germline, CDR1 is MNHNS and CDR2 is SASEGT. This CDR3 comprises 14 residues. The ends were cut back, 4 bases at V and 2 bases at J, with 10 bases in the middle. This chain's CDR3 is CASSVQGPTDTQYF. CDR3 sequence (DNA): TGTGCCAGCAGTGTGCAGGGGCCCACAGATACGCAGTATTTT.